This T cell receptor (beta chain) was identified during a study of blood T cell repertoires in COVID-19 (TCRdb year 2020). Regarding the study in general: The collaborator samples originated in the United States, Italy and Spain and spanned the acute and convalescent phases of COVID-19. The prospective study material was composed of cDNA or gDNA derived from T cells, B-cell-depleted T cells, or PBMCs. Samples came from the ongoing ImmuneRACE study (first 160 participants) plus 1,254 subjects from 6 global collaborators. A freely available public database, intended as a resource for researchers studying the immune response to SARS-CoV-2, is where the repertoires were released. Where available, HLA class I and class II types were taken from metadata supplied by the sample provider and were not determined by assay-based typing. A de-identified subject ID, COVID-19 status, age in years and sex were almost always included in the sample metadata. Subjects who had been exposed to COVID-19, were actively infected with it, or had recovered from it provided the deeply sampled blood TCRbeta repertoires that made up the dataset.

Comments on this clone: The clone's antigen remains unknown. No qualities accompany the bases; no much larger clone lies one base away.

The CDR1 and CDR2 encoded by the germline V gene are KGHSH and LQKENI. Measured from the cysteine to the phenylalanine, the CDR3 is 16 residues long. CDR3 DNA is the only sequence kept; it has 48 bases, read in frame from the first base. Compared with germline, V lacks 3 bases and J lacks 2 bases; bases without a gene match: 1. Here is what the overall study found, with its caveats: Clinical and demographic metadata were provided uncurated, with the amount varying by source and participant.

Whole blood was collected in K2EDTA tubes by collaborating institutions according to the institutions' own protocols. For TCRbeta analysis, collaborators shipped samples in one of three forms: frozen whole blood, isolated PBMCs, or DNA extracted from either of those sample types. TCRbeta CDR3 regions were amplified from genomic DNA using the immunoSEQ Assay, a bias-controlled multiplex PCR. Regarding the original processing steps: The number of nucleated cells in each sample was estimated from the amplification of reference gene primers within the assay. To quantify the absolute abundance of each unique TCRbeta CDR3 rearrangement, sequence reads were collapsed and filtered. For each sample, productive Simpson clonality was calculated as the square root of Simpson's diversity index across productive rearrangements. TCRdb carries this immuneACCESS record with in-frame sequences only. Its versions omit some clonotypes, under half of them owing to an unresolved V gene in the studies checked, with the rest unexplained. Clonal size and the V and J genes are those of that table, whereas D and trimming came from the DNA. This sample comprises under 130,000 clones, 81% of them detected only once. Roughly 37% of the sample rests with the top ten.

This receptor chain uses TRBV18 and TRBJ2-7, and 16 bases in between align with TRBD2. The specimen sequenced was peripheral blood. This receptor was identified in a man older than 75 with acute or convalescent COVID-19. The CDR3 region: CASSPGTSGRAYEQYF. Read as DNA, the sequence is TGTGCCAGCTCACCCGGGACTAGCGGGAGGGCCTACGAGCAGTACTTC.